This TCR beta chain appears in the sequencing data of a study of CD4 T cells in relation to SARS-CoV-2 and coronaviruses. The study's findings and limits: Compared with monoreactive clones, crossreactive clones showed significantly weaker SARS-CoV-2 expansion.

The assay was immunoSEQ multiplex PCR, and TCRdb's table has in-frame clones only and misses some. The table includes 25,000 or so clones, about four fifths detected once. Of note for this clone: Its antigen is still unknown.

The CDR3 covers 12 residues. V shed 5 bases and J shed 4 bases, with 8 bases lying between them. In germline, CDR1 is SGHTA, CDR2 FQGNSA. Unexposed donor CD4+ T cells date from about 2011-2019, before the COVID-19 pandemic. CD4+ T cells were isolated from the cells after about 11 days of culture. The clonotype originates from a human donor in good health. This sequence joins TRBV7-2 and TRBJ1-2; no definite D call. The sample taken for sequencing was CD4+ T cells from PBMCs, cultured in vitro. CDR3 protein: CASSPLFYGYTF. CDR3 in DNA: TGTGCCAGCAGCCCTCTTTTCTATGGCTACACCTTC.